This TCR beta chain appears in the sequencing data of a study of blood T cell repertoires in COVID-19. About the research overall: Sites across the United States, Italy and Spain contributed samples from acute and convalescent COVID-19. PBMCs, B-cell-depleted T cells, or T cells provided the cDNA or gDNA that made up the material.

Authors' data handling: Amplification of reference gene primers was used by the study to estimate nucleated cell counts. Produced via immunoSEQ multiplex PCR; TCRdb's table is partial and in-frame only. Clone size and the V and J calls come from that table; the DNA yielded D and trimming. The repertoire consists of 190,000 or so clones, with about 81% occurring once and the leading ten covering 12%. Sample: peripheral blood. The receptor's source is a woman older than 75 with COVID-19, enrolled during active disease.

The CDR3 is CASGLVGAGAYGYTF. In DNA, the CDR3 is TGTGCTAGTGGTTTGGTAGGGGCAGGGGCCTATGGCTACACCTTC. The V gene is TRBV12-5, the J gene TRBJ1-2; weak D call: TRBD1 (6 bases). The V and J ends lost 0 bases and 4 bases respectively, with 12 bases between them. The CDR3 is made up of 15 amino acids. In germline, CDR1 is LGHNT, CDR2 FRNRAP.